This section outlines one TCR beta chain sequence together with its context. No antigen is known for it. The sample comes from a study of OX40 agonist ivuxolimab in advanced cancers. Study outcomes and limitations: Certain nonresponders additionally had low normalized T-cell clonal expansion.

Patients had blood sampled at baseline and again on cycle 4 day 1 and cycle 7 day 1. The V segment lost 9 bases and the J segment 6 bases; nucleotides outside the gene matches: 8. The CDR3 runs to 13 residues. Germline CDR1 reads ENHRY; CDR2 reads SYGVKD. Sequencing used immunoSEQ multiplex PCR; TCRdb keeps in-frame clones, though not all of them. This sample has about 77,000 clones; around 83% occur once, and the top ten carry about 0.73%. The sequence was collected from an adult with an advanced solid tumor such as melanoma, head and neck, liver or kidney cancer. V and J are TRBV10-3 and TRBJ1-5; 7 bases match TRBD1. The source was CD4+ or CD8+ T cells sorted from blood, collected in a trial of the OX40 agonist ivuxolimab. As DNA, the CDR3 is TGTGCCATACGACAGGGTTTGAGTCAGCCCCAGCATTTT. Protein product: CAIRQGLSQPQHF.